One and the same sample provided the 29 T cell receptor beta chains below, sequenced in a study of T cell clones after liver transplantation. TCRdb keeps only in-frame clones here, not all; method: immunoSEQ multiplex PCR. The sample has fewer than 85,000 clones, approximately 87% seen once; the top ten hold 2.5% to 3%. Sequenced material: CD4+ T cells from blood, taken at the 22-month timepoint. The origin of the receptors is a human patient who received a liver transplant. Some T cells may possibly be graft donor cells.

This clone has more than one count but fewer than ten. The chain combines TRBV2 with TRBJ2-2; 7 bases are a match to TRBD2. After removal of 8 bases from V and 6 bases from J, the junction contained 9 bases not matched to a gene. The CDR3 spans 14 residues. Germline CDR1 and CDR2: SNHLY and FYNNEI. CDR3 loop: CASGGEGVPGELFF. Written as DNA, the CDR3 is TGTGCCAGCGGTGGGGAGGGAGTTCCCGGGGAGCTGTTTTTT.

The V and J genes are TRBV4-1 and TRBJ1-4, with 9 positions matching TRBD1. Germline V gene data show CDR1 as MGHRA and CDR2 as YSYEKL. The CDR3 runs to 17 residues. Trimming cost V 0 bases and J 8 bases; bases outside gene matches: 10. The DNA for the CDR3 is TGCGCCAGCAGCCAAGATGGGGCGGGACAGGGTACCGAAAAACTGTTTTTT. Protein: CASSQDGAGQGTEKLFF.

This clone was counted only a few times. The chain employs TRBV5-1 and TRBJ2-5; TRBD2 agrees at 8 bases. There are 17 residues in the CDR3. Germline V gene sequence: CDR1 SGHRS, CDR2 YFSETQ. Trimming at V came to 1 base and at J to 1 base, leaving 9 bases not matched to a gene. The CDR3 DNA reads TGCGCCAGCAGCTTGTCGGGGAGCGGGGGACCCCAAGAGACCCAGTACTTC. Translated, it gives CASSLSGSGGPQETQYF.

The chain carries TRBV5-1 and TRBJ2-3; 7 bases are shared with TRBD2. This CDR3 has 17 residues. Germline values: CDR1 SGHRS, CDR2 YFSETQ. V lost 0 bases and J lost 0; bases outside the gene matches: 7. The CDR3: CASSLGPSGTSTDTQYF. The CDR3 DNA reads as TGCGCCAGCAGCTTGGGGCCTAGCGGCACTAGCACAGATACGCAGTATTTT.

Only one count was recorded for this clone. V is TRBV30 and J is TRBJ2-7; D possibly matches TRBD1 or TRBD2 (5 bases each). The germline V gene has CDR1 GTSNPN and CDR2 SVGIG (reference sequence). V was pared by 4 bases and J by 8 bases, with 12 bases between. The CDR3 runs 11 residues. CDR3 nucleotide sequence: TGTGCCTGGAACGTGGGGGTGAAGCAGTACTTC. Translated: CAWNVGVKQYF.

The CDR3 region has the DNA TGTGCCAGCAGTTACGGGGACCGCGTAGGGCAGTACTTC. Translation gives CASSYGDRVGQYF. The J gene is TRBJ2-7, the V gene TRBV6-6, with D perhaps TRBD1 or TRBD2 (5 bases each). Germline CDR1 reads MNHNY; CDR2 reads SVGAGI (reference sequence). The CDR3 covers 13 residues. V lost 2 bases and J 9 bases, leaving 14 bases between the germline ends.

The genes are TRBV7-3 and TRBJ2-1; 10 positions agree with TRBD2. Trimming at V came to 3 bases and at J to 6 bases, leaving 8 bases not matched to a gene. Germline CDR1 is SGHTA and CDR2 is FQGTGA. The CDR3 covers 16 residues. Written as DNA, the CDR3 is TGTGCCAGCAGCTTTGCCGGGGGACTAGCGTCCAATGAGCAGTTCTTC. This encodes CASSFAGGLASNEQFF.

The genes are TRBV30 and TRBJ2-6; D not resolved. Germline V lookup: CDR1 GTSNPN, CDR2 SVGIG (reference sequence). V lost 3 bases, J lost 3 bases, and 6 bases lay in between. The CDR3 consists of 13 residues. CDR3: CAWSAGGANVLTF. DNA for the CDR3: TGTGCCTGGAGCGCCGGTGGGGCCAACGTCCTGACTTTC.

The rearrangement links TRBV5-1 to TRBJ2-1; the D gene is possibly TRBD1 (5 bases). The V gene's germline CDR1 is SGHRS and CDR2 YFSETQ. V was clipped by 0 bases and J by 2 bases, with 12 bases between them. The CDR3 consists of 16 residues. The CDR3 DNA reads as TGCGCCAGCAGCTTGGGGGGCCGAGATCCCTACAATGAGCAGTTCTTC. Translating it yields CASSLGGRDPYNEQFF.

The genes are TRBV5-6 and TRBJ2-7; possible D gene TRBD1, 6 bases. V was clipped by 4 bases and J by 2 bases, with 13 bases between them. CDR3 length equals 14 residues. Germline loops: CDR1 SGHDT, CDR2 YYEEEE. CDR3 DNA: TGTGCCAGCAGCGGACAGTGGCCCCCCTACGAGCAGTACTTC. This translates into CASSGQWPPYEQYF.

The chain uses TRBV19 and TRBJ2-1; 10 positions match TRBD2. This CDR3 has 15 residues. V shed 1 base, J shed 7 bases, and the junction held 4 bases outside the gene matches. CDR1 is LNHDA and CDR2 is SQIVND in the germline V gene (reference sequence). The CDR3 DNA sequence: TGTGCCAGTAGTATAGGAGCGGGGGGGAGGAATGAGCAGTTCTTC. Translation gives CASSIGAGGRNEQFF.

V gene TRBV7-2 combines with J gene TRBJ2-3; D unclear. The V gene's germline CDR1 is SGHTA and CDR2 FQGNSA. The CDR3 contains 12 residues. Trimming pared 5 bases from V and 7 bases from J, leaving 10 bases between. The CDR3 spells CASSPQRNTQYF. Here the CDR3 DNA reads TGTGCCAGCAGCCCACAACGCAATACGCAGTATTTT. The whole variable domain, remainder taken from reference TRBV7-2 and TRBJ2-3, is GAGVSQSPSNKVTEKGKDVELRCDPISGHTALYWYRQSLGQGLEFLIYFQGNSAPDKSGLPSDRFSAERTGGSVSTLTIQRTQQEDSAVYLCASSPQRNTQYFGPGTRLTVL.

The V and J genes are TRBV7-2 and TRBJ1-2; tentatively, D is TRBD1 (6 bases). Deletions cut 4 bases from V and 6 bases from J, with 24 bases between. Germline values: CDR1 SGHTA, CDR2 FQGNSA. There are 17 residues in the CDR3. CDR3 coding DNA: TGTGCCAGCAGCTCGACTTGGTCGGGGGCCAGGTCGCATGGCTACACCTTC. Translated: CASSSTWSGARSHGYTF.

This rearrangement joins TRBV6-5 to TRBJ2-7, with 9 bases that match TRBD1. The CDR3 runs to 14 residues. Germline V lookup: CDR1 MNHEY, CDR2 SVGAGI. The trim removed 7 bases at V and 1 base at J, leaving 5 bases unmatched. The CDR3 sequence: CASMKDRGSYEQYF. The CDR3 region has the DNA TGTGCCAGCATGAAGGACAGGGGTTCCTACGAGCAGTACTTC.

V and J are TRBV7-8 and TRBJ1-5; D gene uncertain. The CDR3 loop spans 17 amino acids. The ends were cut back, 5 bases at V and 5 bases at J, with 22 bases in the middle. Germline lookup yields CDR1 SGHVS and CDR2 FQNEAQ. CDR3 in DNA: TGTGCCAGCAGCCCTTCTCGTCGGGTGGCCCCCCATCAGCCCCAGCATTTT. Translated, it gives CASSPSRRVAPHQPQHF.

This chain uses TRBV5-4 with TRBJ2-1; 8 bases fit TRBD1. The CDR3 consists of 16 residues. V gave up 3 bases and J gave up 0 bases; unmatched junction bases: 5. In germline, CDR1 is SGHNT, CDR2 YYREEE (reference sequence). The CDR3 nucleotides read TGTGCCAGCAGCTCGGGACAGGCCCGCTCCTACAATGAGCAGTTCTTC. This encodes CASSSGQARSYNEQFF.

The chain is built from TRBV28 and TRBJ2-3, with 10 bases lining up with TRBD2. This CDR3 region has 16 residues. Germline loops: CDR1 MDHEN, CDR2 SYDVKM. V trimming: 5 bases; J trimming: 4 bases; junction bases outside the gene matches: 9. CDR3 residues: CASSEYTSGISDTQYF. CDR3 in DNA: TGTGCCAGCAGTGAATATACTAGCGGGATCTCAGATACGCAGTATTTT. Together with reference TRBV28 and TRBJ2-3, the CDR3 gives the full variable domain: DVKVTQSSRYLVKRTGEKVFLECVQDMDHENMFWYRQDPGLGLRLIYFSYDVKMKEKGDIPEGYSVSREKKERFSLILESASTNQTSMYLCASSEYTSGISDTQYFGPGTRLTVL.

The genes are TRBV5-6 and TRBJ2-7, with TRBD1 as a possible D gene (5 bases). The V and J ends lost 0 bases and 0 bases respectively, with 13 bases between them. This CDR3 is 16 amino acids long. Per the germline V gene, CDR1 is SGHDT and CDR2 is YYEEEE. The CDR3 here is CASSLEVGVGSYEQYF. In nucleotides, the CDR3 is TGTGCCAGCAGCTTGGAGGTAGGGGTTGGCTCCTACGAGCAGTACTTC.

The V and J genes are TRBV5-4 and TRBJ1-2; D gene unclear. Germline V gene sequence: CDR1 SGHNT, CDR2 YYREEE (reference sequence). Trimming removed 0 bases at V and 6 bases at J, with 9 bases between. CDR3 length equals 13 residues. The CDR3: CASSLGRTHGYTF. CDR3 coding DNA: TGTGCCAGCAGCTTGGGCAGGACTCATGGCTACACCTTC.

CDR3 DNA sequence: TGTGCCAGCAGTGAGTCCTTGGGGGATGGGGAGACCCAGTACTTC. Translation: CASSESLGDGETQYF. The rearrangement uses TRBV25-1 and TRBJ2-5; D may be TRBD1 or TRBD2 (5 bases each). Trimming removed 3 bases from V and 5 bases from J, with 16 bases in between. This CDR3 has 15 amino acids. Looked up from germline, CDR1 is MGHDK and CDR2 is SYGVNS.

V usage is TRBV6-5 and J usage is TRBJ1-4, with a tentative D call TRBD1 (6 bases). The germline V gene encodes CDR1 MNHEY and CDR2 SVGAGI. This CDR3 region has 15 residues. Trimming removed 0 bases from V and 7 bases from J, with 12 bases in between. The CDR3 region is CASSYSGQGSEKLFF. As DNA, the CDR3 is TGTGCCAGCAGTTACTCAGGGCAGGGGAGTGAAAAACTGTTTTTT.

This sequence joins TRBV7-3 and TRBJ2-2; D not certain. Germline CDR1 reads SGHTA; CDR2 reads FQGTGA. There are 13 residues in the CDR3. V shed 5 bases and J shed 6 bases, with 10 bases lying between them. The CDR3, as DNA: TGTGCCAGCAGCAACTCTGGTGCCGGGGAGCTGTTTTTT. Translated, it gives CASSNSGAGELFF.

CDR3: CASSLNGGLAGGGTDTQYF. The CDR3 DNA reads as TGTGCCAGCAGTTTAAACGGTGGACTAGCGGGAGGTGGGACAGATACGCAGTATTTT. This rearrangement joins TRBV27 to TRBJ2-3; TRBD2 aligns across 14 bases. V shed 2 bases and J 3 bases; nucleotides not matched to a gene: 10. The CDR3 runs 19 residues. CDR1 and CDR2 from the germline V gene are MNHEY and SMNVEV (reference sequence).

The genes are TRBV27 and TRBJ2-1, with D possibly being TRBD1 (5 bases). This CDR3 region has 14 residues. The germline V and J ends were trimmed by 6 bases and 9 bases, with 18 bases remaining between them. Germline CDR1 reads MNHEY; CDR2 reads SMNVEV (reference sequence). CDR3 coding DNA: TGTGCCAGCAGCCCATTGGAAAGGGGCAGTGAGCAGTTCTTC. Amino acids: CASSPLERGSEQFF.

The chain has TRBV6-1 and TRBJ2-7, with D possibly being TRBD1 (5 bases). CDR3 length: 13 residues. Germline V gives CDR1 MNHNS, CDR2 SASEGT. Trimming shortened V by 0 bases and J by 7 bases, and 10 bases separated the two germline ends. The CDR3 protein is CASSEALKGEQYF. The CDR3 region has the DNA TGTGCCAGCAGTGAAGCGCTGAAGGGGGAGCAGTACTTC.

CDR3 nucleotide sequence: TGTGCCAGCAGCTTAGCTCGGGGTATGGAGACCCAGTACTTC. Translating it yields CASSLARGMETQYF. The chain links TRBV7-2 to TRBJ2-5; D perhaps matches TRBD2 (5 bases). This CDR3 has 14 residues. V lost 0 bases to trimming and J lost 5 bases, with 10 bases between them. Germline V gene data show CDR1 as SGHTA and CDR2 as FQGNSA.

J is TRBJ1-2 and V is TRBV6-1, with D tentatively TRBD1 (5 bases). CDR1 is MNHNS and CDR2 is SASEGT in the germline V gene. Between the trimmed V and J ends, which lost 2 bases and 8 bases, there was a span of 12 bases. This CDR3 contains 13 residues. The CDR3 nucleotides are TGTGCCAGCAGTGAATCAGGGCTTGGCGGCTACACCTTC. It codes for CASSESGLGGYTF.

V usage is TRBV28 and J usage is TRBJ1-5, with D maybe TRBD1 (6 bases). The CDR3 length is 14 residues. Germline V lookup: CDR1 MDHEN, CDR2 SYDVKM. The V gene lost 6 bases and the J gene lost 5 bases, with 14 bases spanning the gap. CDR3 coding DNA: TGTGCCAGCAGCAATTCCAGGGGCGATCAGCCCCAGCATTTT. Translated, it gives CASSNSRGDQPQHF.

The CDR3 protein is CASRGTGRETQYF. The CDR3 DNA reads TGTGCCAGCAGGGGGACAGGTAGAGAGACCCAGTACTTC. The V gene is TRBV28, the J gene TRBJ2-5; the match to TRBD1 covers 8 bases. This CDR3 has 13 residues. Germline V gene lookup returns CDR1 MDHEN and CDR2 SYDVKM. With 6 bases clipped from V and 4 bases from J, the junction kept 4 bases outside the gene matches.